This T cell receptor beta chain appears in the sequencing data of a study of OX40 agonist ivuxolimab in advanced cancers. Study-level background: Aged about 23 to 90 with a mean of about 63 years, they were about 83% male. Enrollees could have had prior anti-PD-1, anti-PD-L1 or anti-CTLA-4 therapy, which about 40% had received. Notes on the study in general: Among the lowest peripheral clonal expansion occurred in 0.1-3.0 mg/kg partial responders. Circulating CD4+ and CD8+ T cells showed clonal expansion by week 6 at 0.1 to 3.0 mg/kg.

Produced via immunoSEQ multiplex PCR; TCRdb's table is partial and in-frame only. The data contain roughly 80,000 clones, roughly 86% of them seen just once; the ten biggest clones take up approximately 0.76%. Note on this clone: The antigen is not known.

V was clipped by 1 base and J by 4 bases, with 9 bases between them. The CDR3 covers 14 residues. Per the germline V gene, CDR1 is SGHAT and CDR2 is FQDESV (reference sequence). The chain joins TRBV11-1 to TRBJ2-3, with D uncertain. The material was CD4+ or CD8+ T cells sorted from blood, obtained in a trial of the OX40 agonist ivuxolimab. The TCR comes from an adult with an advanced solid tumor such as melanoma, head and neck, liver or kidney cancer. CDR3 residues: CASSLDLGSDTQYF. DNA for the CDR3: TGTGCCAGCAGCTTAGATTTGGGGTCAGATACGCAGTATTTT.